This is a list of T cell receptor beta chains from one sample in a study of identical twins. MiXCR was run by TCRdb on the 5' RACE reads, yielding one entry per CDR3 protein. The repertoire includes around 480,000 distinct CDR3 sequences, 14% of them detected once, and approximately 0.98% sits in the top ten. The same sample was also studied in work on yellow fever vaccine responses in identical twins.

Sequencing used CD4+ T cells sorted from blood. The receptors here all came from a woman in her late teens or twenties in good health. Both conserved end residues are part of each CDR3. D genes are given only for firm matches. Clone size appears in some rows only: once, few, many, or a class for an expanded clone.

D | J | length | size | V | DNA | CDR3
TRBD2 | TRBJ2-1 | 14 | few | TRBV7-2 | TGTGCCAGCAGCACTAGCGGGGGGAACAATGAGCAGTTCTTC | CASSTSGGNNEQFF
NA | TRBJ2-7 | 14 | NA | TRBV28 | TGTGCCAGCAGGCCTCCCCAGGGTAGATACGAGCAGTACTTC | CASRPPQGRYEQYF
NA | TRBJ2-7 | 14 | many | TRBV5-1 | TGCGCCAGCAGCTTCATTAGCGGCACCTACGAGCAGTACTTC | CASSFISGTYEQYF
NA | TRBJ2-3 | 16 | few | TRBV29-1 | TGCAGCGCCCCTCCACAGGGAGTTCGTTCCACAGATACGCAGTATTTT | CSAPPQGVRSTDTQYF
TRBD2 | TRBJ2-5 | 15 | NA | TRBV5-1 | TGCGCCAGCAGCCCGGGACTAGCCACGCAAGAGACCCAGTACTTC | CASSPGLATQETQYF
NA | TRBJ1-6 | 12 | NA | TRBV9 | TGTGCCACCTCAGGGCCGAATTCACCCCTCCACTTT | CATSGPNSPLHF
NA | TRBJ2-1 | 15 | NA | TRBV25-1 | TGTGCCAGCAGTGAGGGGCGGGGAGCTTTTGATGAGCAGTTCTTC | CASSEGRGAFDEQFF
NA | TRBJ2-2 | 16 | few | TRBV28 | TGTGCCAGCAGTCCCCAAAAAAGACCTAACACCGGGGAGCTGTTTTTT | CASSPQKRPNTGELFF
NA | TRBJ2-3 | 14 | few | TRBV28 | TGTGCCAGCAGCTTCGGTGTCAATACAGATACGCAGTATTTT | CASSFGVNTDTQYF
NA | TRBJ2-7 | 13 | few | TRBV5-1 | TGCGCCAGCAGCTTGGGAGGGGGTGACGAGCAGTACTTC | CASSLGGGDEQYF
TRBD2 | TRBJ2-1 | 16 | few | TRBV28 | TGTGCCAGCAGACAAGGAGCGGGGGGCTCCTACAATGAGCAGTTCTTC | CASRQGAGGSYNEQFF
NA | TRBJ1-3 | 16 | NA | TRBV3-1 | TGTGCCAGCAGCCAAGTATTGAAGGTTTCTGGAAACACCATATATTTT | CASSQVLKVSGNTIYF
NA | TRBJ2-7 | 14 | few | TRBV11-2 | TGTGCCAGCAGCTTAGGAGGATACCCCTACGAGCAGTACTTC | CASSLGGYPYEQYF
NA | TRBJ2-5 | 15 | many | TRBV2 | TGTGCCAGCAGCGAAAGACCTTTCCAAGGAGAGACCCAGTACTTC | CASSERPFQGETQYF
NA | TRBJ2-2 | 15 | many | TRBV5-1 | TGCGCCAGCAGCCCCGGGACACCGAACACCGGGGAGCTGTTTTTT | CASSPGTPNTGELFF
NA | TRBJ2-6 | 16 | few | TRBV5-1 | TGCGCCAGCAGCACCGGACAGAACTCTGGGGCCAACGTCCTGACTTTC | CASSTGQNSGANVLTF
NA | TRBJ1-6 | 14 | few | TRBV12-3/TRBV12-4 | TGTGCCAGCAGTTTAGGGGCCAAAAATTCACCCCTCCACTTT | CASSLGAKNSPLHF
NA | TRBJ1-4 | 14 | many | TRBV5-1 | TGCGCCAGCAGCTTAGCAGCAACTAATGAAAAACTGTTTTTT | CASSLAATNEKLFF
NA | TRBJ2-6 | 18 | NA | TRBV11-2 | TGTGCCAGCAGCTCTATAAGACTTCAGATCTCTGGGGCCAACGTCCTGACTTTC | CASSSIRLQISGANVLTF
NA | TRBJ2-1 | 13 | few | TRBV6-2/TRBV6-3 | TGTGCCACCGAAAAACAGAGGCCCTCACGACAGTTCTTC | CATEKQRPSRQFF
TRBD1 | TRBJ2-4 | 13 | NA | TRBV6-2/TRBV6-3 | TGTGCCAGCAGAAAGACAGGGGAGGTCATTCAGTACTTC | CASRKTGEVIQYF
NA | TRBJ2-4 | 15 | few | TRBV12-3/TRBV12-4 | TGTGCCAGCAGTTTAGCCGGGCGGGAAAAAAACATTCAGTACTTC | CASSLAGREKNIQYF